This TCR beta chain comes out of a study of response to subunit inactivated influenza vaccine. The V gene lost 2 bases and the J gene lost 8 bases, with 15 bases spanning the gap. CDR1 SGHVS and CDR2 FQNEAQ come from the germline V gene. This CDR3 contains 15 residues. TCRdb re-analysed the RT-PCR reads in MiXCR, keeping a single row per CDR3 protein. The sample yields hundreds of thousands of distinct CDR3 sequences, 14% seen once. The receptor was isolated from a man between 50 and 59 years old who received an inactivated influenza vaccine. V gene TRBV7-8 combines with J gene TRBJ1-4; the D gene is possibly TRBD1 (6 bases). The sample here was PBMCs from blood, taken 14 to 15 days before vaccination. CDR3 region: CASSLLGHPGEKLFF. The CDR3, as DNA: TGTGCCAGCAGCTTATTGGGACACCCGGGGGAAAAACTGTTTTTT. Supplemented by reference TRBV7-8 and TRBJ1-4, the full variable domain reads GAGVSQSPRYKVAKRGQDVALRCDPISGHVSLFWYQQALGQGPEFLTYFQNEAQLDKSGLPSDRFFAERPEGSVSTLKIQRTQQEDSAVYLCASSLLGHPGEKLFFGSGTQLSVL.